Shown below are 32 T cell receptor beta chains from a single sample sequenced in a study of cytomegalovirus exposure and HLA in healthy donors. The study ran its PCR with 60 Vbeta and 13 Jbeta primers. Method: immunoSEQ multiplex PCR; TCRdb's copy keeps in-frame clones and lacks some. This table holds 95,000 to 150,000 clones, about 80% found once. Input material: PBMCs. Every receptor here comes from a man aged 18 to 35 in good health and CMV-seronegative.

This chain links TRBV9 with TRBJ2-1; TRBD1 matches at 9 bases. CDR3 length: 16 residues. Per the germline V gene, CDR1 is SGDLS and CDR2 is YYNGEE. V was pared by 4 bases and J by 6 bases, with 11 bases of the junction left unmatched. CDR3 residues: CASSPSRGQGSNEQFF. The CDR3 DNA is TGTGCCAGCAGCCCCAGCCGGGGACAGGGCAGCAATGAGCAGTTCTTC.

The chain has TRBV6-6 and TRBJ2-2; TRBD1 matches at 8 bases. In germline, CDR1 is MNHNY, CDR2 SVGAGI (reference sequence). Trimming at V came to 5 bases and at J to 7 bases, leaving 6 bases not matched to a gene. CDR3 length: 14 amino acids. The CDR3 sequence is CASSQRTGNGELFF. As DNA, the CDR3 is TGTGCCAGCAGTCAACGGACAGGGAACGGGGAGCTGTTTTTT.

The chain has TRBV7-2 and TRBJ1-5; D not certain. The CDR3 is 15 residues long. The germline CDR1 and CDR2 sequences are SGHTA and FQGNSA. Trimming cost V 1 base and J 0 bases, with 7 bases left between them. CDR3 sequence: CASSLGVYSNQPQHF. For the CDR3, the DNA is TGTGCCAGCAGCTTAGGAGTTTATAGCAATCAGCCCCAGCATTTT.

The chain joins TRBV5-1 to TRBJ1-1, with D maybe TRBD1 (5 bases). The CDR3 is 16 amino acids. Trimming took 0 bases from V and 1 from J, leaving 13 bases between them. Germline V gene sequence: CDR1 SGHRS, CDR2 YFSETQ. The CDR3 is CASSLVSGAPNTEAFF. CDR3 nucleotide sequence: TGCGCCAGCAGCTTGGTGAGCGGGGCCCCGAACACTGAAGCTTTCTTT.

The V and J genes are TRBV4-1 and TRBJ1-4, with a tentative D call TRBD1 (5 bases). Per the germline V gene, CDR1 is MGHRA and CDR2 is YSYEKL. The CDR3 spans 15 residues. V gave up 0 bases and J gave up 8 bases, with 13 bases separating them. CDR3 protein: CASSQEGAVIEKLFF. CDR3 nucleotide sequence: TGCGCCAGCAGCCAAGAAGGGGCAGTCATAGAAAAACTGTTTTTT.

The chain has TRBV6-5 and TRBJ2-3, with D hard to call. Trimming stripped 0 bases from V and 0 bases from J, with 7 bases between. Germline V gives CDR1 MNHEY, CDR2 SVGAGI. The CDR3 sequence is 15 residues long. The CDR3 nucleotides read TGTGCCAGCAGTTACTCGCAGATTAGCACAGATACGCAGTATTTT. It yields the protein CASSYSQISTDTQYF.

This chain links TRBV7-2 with TRBJ1-6; 9 bases agree with TRBD1. The junction had 11 bases not matched to a gene; V was cut back by 4 bases and J by 7 bases. The CDR3 length is 17 residues. Germline CDR1 and CDR2: SGHTA and FQGNSA. In DNA form, the CDR3 reads TGTGCCAGCAGCTCAAAACAGGGGGCCCCCTTAAATTCACCCCTCCACTTT. The encoded protein is CASSSKQGAPLNSPLHF.

This chain connects TRBV6-5 to TRBJ1-1; D is uncertain. V dropped 11 bases and J dropped 1 base, with 14 bases sitting between them. This CDR3 has 13 residues. Per the germline V gene, CDR1 is MNHEY and CDR2 is SVGAGI. In DNA form, the CDR3 reads TGTGCCCTCACATACCCCGCGAACACTGAAGCTTTCTTT. It encodes CALTYPANTEAFF.

This clone has just a few counts. CDR3 loop: CASSSRGGSTYEQYF. The CDR3 nucleotides are TGTGCCAGCAGCTCTAGGGGGGGTTCCACCTACGAGCAGTACTTC. The rearrangement links TRBV7-2 to TRBJ2-7; D possibly corresponds to TRBD2 (7 bases). The CDR3 covers 15 residues. Trimming took off 4 bases at V and 2 bases at J, with 15 bases between the two ends. CDR1 and CDR2 from the germline V gene are SGHTA and FQGNSA. Full variable domain (rest looked up from reference TRBV7-2 and TRBJ2-7): GAGVSQSPSNKVTEKGKDVELRCDPISGHTALYWYRQSLGQGLEFLIYFQGNSAPDKSGLPSDRFSAERTGGSVSTLTIQRTQQEDSAVYLCASSSRGGSTYEQYFGPGTRLTVT.

This clone was observed once. The rearrangement uses TRBV7-8 and TRBJ2-7; 9 positions agree with TRBD2. The CDR3 is 15 residues long. Germline V CDR1 and CDR2: SGHVS, FQNEAQ. Trimming removed 4 bases from V and 7 bases from J; junction bases left unmatched: 11. The CDR3 region is CASSYTASGVGEQYF. The CDR3 coding sequence is TGTGCCAGCAGCTACACCGCTAGCGGGGTGGGGGAGCAGTACTTC.

This chain joins TRBV9 and TRBJ1-1; D perhaps matches TRBD1 (6 bases). Trimming left V 3 bases short and J 0 bases short, with 12 bases between. The V gene's germline CDR1 is SGDLS and CDR2 YYNGEE. The CDR3 has 15 amino acids. DNA for the CDR3: TGTGCCAGCAGCGGAGAGGGGGGGATGAACACTGAAGCTTTCTTT. It translates to CASSGEGGMNTEAFF.

This clone was seen only once. The chain employs TRBV6-4 and TRBJ2-3, with D perhaps TRBD2 (5 bases). Germline values: CDR1 MRHNA, CDR2 SNTAGT. The V end was cut by 6 bases, the J end by 8 bases, with 12 bases between. The CDR3 extends over 12 amino acids. The CDR3 protein is CASRGTAGTQYF. CDR3 coding DNA: TGTGCCAGCAGAGGCACGGCGGGTACGCAGTATTTT.

The J gene is TRBJ2-1, the V gene TRBV9, with D uncertain. Germline lookup yields CDR1 SGDLS and CDR2 YYNGEE. V was trimmed by 0 bases and J by 8 bases, leaving 12 bases between them. This CDR3 spans 14 amino acids. CDR3 nucleotides: TGTGCCAGCAGCGTAGGGCAGGTGGTGGATGAGCAGTTCTTC. As protein: CASSVGQVVDEQFF. Based on the CDR3 plus reference TRBV9 and TRBJ2-1, the full variable domain is DSGVTQTPKHLITATGQRVTLRCSPRSGDLSVYWYQQSLDQGLQFLIQYYNGEERAKGNILERFSAQQFPDLHSELNLSSLELGDSALYFCASSVGQVVDEQFFGPGTRLTVL.

V usage is TRBV13 and J usage is TRBJ2-7; D remains ambiguous. The CDR3 sequence is 14 residues long. Trimming pared 0 bases from V and 4 bases from J, leaving 10 bases between. In germline, CDR1 is PRHDT, CDR2 FYEKMQ (reference sequence). The CDR3 bases are TGTGCCAGCAGCTTAGGACTTGCCCTGTACGAGCAGTACTTC. Encoded protein: CASSLGLALYEQYF.

V usage is TRBV21-1 and J usage is TRBJ1-2; TRBD1, the table's D call, was not compared with the DNA. TRBV21-1 is termed a pseudogene. The CDR3 sequence is 14 residues long. The CDR3: CASSKRDRGYGYTF. DNA of the CDR3: TGTGCCAGCAGCAAACGGGACAGGGGTTATGGCTACACCTTC.

This clone was detected only once. This rearrangement joins TRBV7-6 to TRBJ2-1, with D maybe TRBD2 (6 bases). Per germline, CDR1 SGHVS and CDR2 FNYEAQ. There are 17 residues in the CDR3. Trimming shortened V by 0 bases and J by 2 bases, and 14 bases separated the two germline ends. CDR3 sequence reads: CASSLAPEAGTYNEQFF. The CDR3 DNA follows: TGTGCCAGCAGCTTAGCGCCGGAGGCGGGGACCTACAATGAGCAGTTCTTC.

This chain links TRBV7-3 with TRBJ1-2; 8 bases fit TRBD1. The CDR3 contains 16 residues. CDR1 is SGHTA, CDR2 FQGTGA, per germline. With V trimmed by 2 bases and J by 0 bases, 5 bases remained unmatched. This CDR3 reads CASSLSPGQANYGYTF. CDR3 DNA sequence: TGTGCCAGCAGCTTATCACCGGGACAGGCTAACTATGGCTACACCTTC.

The chain uses TRBV4-1 and TRBJ1-4; weak D call: TRBD1 (6 bases). This CDR3 spans 15 amino acids. Trimming removed 0 bases from V and 4 bases from J, with 9 bases in between. The V gene's germline CDR1 is MGHRA and CDR2 YSYEKL. The CDR3 is CASSQEGQYNEKLFF. Written as DNA, the CDR3 is TGCGCCAGCAGCCAAGAAGGACAGTATAATGAAAAACTGTTTTTT.

The V call is TRBV9, the J call TRBJ1-1, with TRBD1 as a possible D gene (6 bases). Looked up from germline, CDR1 is SGDLS and CDR2 is YYNGEE. V was cut by 4 bases and J by 3 bases, with 16 bases left in between. The CDR3 has 15 amino acids. CDR3 DNA: TGTGCCAGCAGCCCTGGACAGACTTTTTACACTGAAGCTTTCTTT. This sequence encodes CASSPGQTFYTEAFF.

The chain is built from TRBV11-3 and TRBJ2-1; 11 nucleotides agree with TRBD2. This CDR3 is built from 15 residues. V gave up 5 bases and J gave up 5 bases; unmatched junction bases: 5. CDR1 and CDR2 from the germline V gene are SGHNT and YENEEA. CDR3 in DNA: TGTGCCAGCAGCCCGAGACTAGCGGGGCACAATGAGCAGTTCTTC. Its protein is CASSPRLAGHNEQFF.

CDR3 coding DNA: TGTGCCAGCAGTGAAATAATGGGGACTCACTCAAACACCGGGGAGCTGTTTTTT. Protein: CASSEIMGTHSNTGELFF. This sequence joins TRBV6-1 and TRBJ2-2; D perhaps matches TRBD2 (6 bases). The V and J ends lost 2 bases and 2 bases respectively, with 18 bases between them. Germline V gene sequence: CDR1 MNHNS, CDR2 SASEGT. This CDR3 has 18 amino acids.

The chain has TRBV18 and TRBJ1-1, with 8 bases fitting TRBD1. The CDR3 totals 15 residues. The trim removed 4 bases at V and 5 bases at J, leaving 9 bases unmatched. Germline V lookup: CDR1 KGHSH, CDR2 LQKENI. The CDR3 DNA reads TGTGCCAGCTCACGCCTACAGGGGGGAAGTACTGAAGCTTTCTTT. Protein: CASSRLQGGSTEAFF.

This chain connects TRBV7-2 to TRBJ1-1; 7 bases align to TRBD1. The CDR3 totals 14 residues. Germline CDR1 SGHTA, CDR2 FQGNSA. Losses at the gene ends were 1 base for V and 6 bases for J; bases not matched to a gene: 5. The DNA of the CDR3 is TGTGCCAGCAGCTTAGACCAGGGGGGTCCTGAAGCTTTCTTT. The encoded protein is CASSLDQGGPEAFF.

The V gene is TRBV29-1, the J gene TRBJ1-2; 12 nucleotides match TRBD1. Germline values: CDR1 SQVTM, CDR2 ANQGSEA. This CDR3 is built from 15 residues. The J segment lost 7 bases and the V segment lost 2 bases, leaving 8 bases of the junction unmatched. The CDR3 protein is CSVETGQGAKGGYTF. The CDR3 DNA reads as TGCAGCGTTGAAACGGGACAGGGGGCAAAAGGTGGCTACACCTTC.

The genes are TRBV4-1 and TRBJ2-3; TRBD2 matches at 10 bases. Germline trimming cut 8 bases from V and 5 bases from J; bases unmatched to any gene: 13. Per germline, CDR1 MGHRA and CDR2 YSYEKL. The CDR3 totals 16 residues. CDR3 sequence reads: CASAFALAGGKDTQYF. In DNA, the CDR3 is TGCGCCAGCGCCTTCGCTTTAGCGGGGGGAAAAGATACGCAGTATTTT.

The rearrangement links TRBV15 to TRBJ2-3, with 9 bases aligning to TRBD1. The V segment lost 3 bases and the J segment 4 bases; nucleotides outside the gene matches: 5. Germline values: CDR1 LNHNV, CDR2 YYDKDF (reference sequence). This CDR3 has 15 residues. The CDR3 coding sequence is TGTGCCACCAGCAGGGCAACAGGGGGCGCAGATACGCAGTATTTT. Its translation: CATSRATGGADTQYF.

The chain combines TRBV5-5 with TRBJ2-1; tentative D call: TRBD1 (6 bases). The germline V and J ends were trimmed by 7 bases and 0 bases, with 11 bases remaining between them. The CDR3 totals 14 residues. CDR1 SGHKS and CDR2 YYEKEE come from the germline V gene (reference sequence). The CDR3 protein is CASGDTSSYNEQFF. Written as DNA, the CDR3 is TGTGCCAGCGGGGACACGAGCTCCTACAATGAGCAGTTCTTC.

J is TRBJ2-7 and V is TRBV10-2; 8 bases are a match to TRBD2. V gave up 5 bases and J gave up 3 bases; unmatched junction bases: 6. In germline, CDR1 is WSHSY, CDR2 SAAADI. The CDR3 consists of 14 residues. The CDR3, as DNA: TGCGCCAGCAGTCCGGGGGGGGAGGGCTACGAGCAGTACTTC. Its translation: CASSPGGEGYEQYF.

This chain joins TRBV9 and TRBJ1-1, with 8 bases aligning to TRBD1. CDR1 and CDR2 (germline): SGDLS, YYNGEE. The CDR3 sequence is 14 residues long. V gave up 5 bases and J gave up 3 bases; unmatched junction bases: 6. Here the CDR3 reads CASSGQGIYTEAFF. The CDR3, as DNA: TGTGCCAGCAGTGGACAGGGAATCTACACTGAAGCTTTCTTT.

The sample holds one count of this clone. The rearrangement uses TRBV11-2 and TRBJ2-7; D may be TRBD1 (5 bases). The V and J ends lost 3 bases and 3 bases respectively, with 15 bases between them. The germline CDR1 and CDR2 sequences are SGHAT and FQNNGV. The length of the CDR3 is 15 residues. The CDR3 region has the DNA TGTGCCAGCAGCTTTGACAGACCAACCCTCTACGAGCAGTACTTC. Protein product: CASSFDRPTLYEQYF.

V usage is TRBV6-1 and J usage is TRBJ1-2; D call uncertain. The CDR3 is made up of 14 amino acids. Germline V lookup: CDR1 MNHNS, CDR2 SASEGT. V dropped 4 bases and J dropped 2 bases, with 11 bases sitting between them. The CDR3 reads CASSGLESNYGYTF. CDR3 in DNA: TGTGCCAGCAGTGGACTGGAGTCCAACTATGGCTACACCTTC.

The chain employs TRBV19 and TRBJ1-1, with D perhaps matching TRBD1 (5 bases). The V and J ends lost 1 base and 7 bases respectively, with 10 bases between them. Germline V gene data show CDR1 as LNHDA and CDR2 as SQIVND (reference sequence). The CDR3 sequence is 13 residues long. The CDR3 DNA sequence: TGTGCCAGTAGTATAGCTCCAGGGATTGAAGCTTTCTTT. Translation: CASSIAPGIEAFF. Together with reference TRBV19 and TRBJ1-1, the CDR3 gives the full variable domain: DGGITQSPKYLFRKEGQNVTLSCEQNLNHDAMYWYRQDPGQGLRLIYYSQIVNDFQKGDIAEGYSVSREKKESFPLTVTSAQKNPTAFYLCASSIAPGIEAFFGQGTRLTVV.